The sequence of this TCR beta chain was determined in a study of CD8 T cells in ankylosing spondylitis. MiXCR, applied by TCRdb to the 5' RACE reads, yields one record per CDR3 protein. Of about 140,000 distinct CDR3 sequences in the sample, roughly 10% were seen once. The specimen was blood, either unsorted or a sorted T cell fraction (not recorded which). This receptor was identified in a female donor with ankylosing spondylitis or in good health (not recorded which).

CDR3 in DNA: TGTGCCAGCAGCCCCCCGCCTAGCGGGGGATCCTACAATGAGCAGTTCTTC. It codes for CASSPPPSGGSYNEQFF. The chain couples TRBV12-3 or TRBV12-4 to TRBJ2-1; TRBD2 aligns across 10 bases. The CDR3 extends over 17 amino acids. V dropped 6 bases and J dropped 1; count of bases not matched to a gene: 9.